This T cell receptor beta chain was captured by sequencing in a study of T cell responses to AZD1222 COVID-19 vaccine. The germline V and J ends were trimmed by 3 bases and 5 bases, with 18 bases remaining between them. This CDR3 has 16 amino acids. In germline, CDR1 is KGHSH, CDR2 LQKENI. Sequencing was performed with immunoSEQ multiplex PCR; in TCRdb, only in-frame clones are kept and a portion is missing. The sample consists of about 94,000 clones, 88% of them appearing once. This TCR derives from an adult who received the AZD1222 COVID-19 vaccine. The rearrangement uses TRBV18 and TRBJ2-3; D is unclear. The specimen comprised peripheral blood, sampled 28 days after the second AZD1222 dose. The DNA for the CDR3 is TGTGCCAGCTCACCCTCCCACGGCGAGGTTGAAGATACGCAGTATTTT. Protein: CASSPSHGEVEDTQYF.